One and the same sample provided the 19 T cell receptor beta chains below, sequenced in a study of T cells in Graves' hyperthyroidism and ophthalmopathy. Authors of the study amplified TCR beta CDR3 regions from RNA transcripts. The study used the HTBI primer set for a first-round RT-PCR of the TCR CDR3. TCRdb ran MiXCR on the multiplex PCR reads and lists one entry per CDR3 protein. The profile shows under 600,000 distinct CDR3 sequences, around 16% of them singletons. The specimen was blood. These receptors were collected from a woman aged 40 to 55 with Graves' ophthalmopathy.

The gene calls are TRBV3-1 and TRBJ2-3; D is undetermined. V gave up 4 bases and J gave up 8 bases, with 16 bases separating them. Germline V CDR1 and CDR2: LGHDT, YNNKEL (reference sequence). CDR3 size: 14 residues. The CDR3 here is CASSLAAPSPTQYF. The CDR3 DNA sequence: TGTGCCAGCAGCCTTGCAGCCCCATCTCCTACGCAGTATTTT.

This clonotype was recorded many times. This chain's CDR3 is CASSLVPGGETQYF. The CDR3 bases are TGTGCCAGCAGCTTAGTCCCGGGGGGAGAGACCCAGTACTTC. The chain links TRBV11-2 to TRBJ2-5; TRBD2 agrees at 7 bases. Germline CDR1 SGHAT, CDR2 FQNNGV. With 1 base clipped from V and 4 bases from J, the junction kept 3 bases outside the gene matches. The CDR3 totals 14 residues.

In its sample, this clonotype was seen a few times. The CDR3, as DNA: TGTGCCAGCTCCCAGGAGACCCACAATGAGCAGTTCTTC. Its translation is CASSQETHNEQFF. The chain couples TRBV2 to TRBJ2-1; D is unclear. The CDR3 length is 13 residues. The ends were cut back, 8 bases at V and 5 bases at J, with 13 bases in the middle. Germline V lookup: CDR1 SNHLY, CDR2 FYNNEI.

This clonotype was found many times. The chain employs TRBV5-1 and TRBJ2-3, with 8 bases identical to TRBD1. Per the germline V gene, CDR1 is SGHRS and CDR2 is YFSETQ. The CDR3 consists of 20 residues. V shed 5 bases, J shed 0 bases, and the junction held 20 bases outside the gene matches. CDR3 coding DNA: TGCGCCAGCAGTTACACTCTACTAGACAGGGGAAGGTCTAGCACAGATACGCAGTATTTT. Protein: CASSYTLLDRGRSSTDTQYF.

This clonotype was detected only a few times. CDR3 residues: CASSLTTENTGELFF. The CDR3 DNA is TGCGCCAGCAGCTTGACGACGGAGAACACCGGGGAGCTGTTTTTT. The rearrangement joins TRBV5-1 to TRBJ2-2; D remains ambiguous. CDR3 length: 15 amino acids. The germline V gene encodes CDR1 SGHRS and CDR2 YFSETQ. V lost 1 base to trimming and J lost 1 base, with 8 bases between them.

The rearrangement uses TRBV5-1 and TRBJ2-3, with 8 bases matching TRBD2. J lost 8 bases, V lost 0 bases, and 11 bases had no gene match. The CDR3 runs 16 residues. Germline V gene lookup returns CDR1 SGHRS and CDR2 YFSETQ. CDR3 DNA: TGCGCCAGCAGCTTGGATGGTTCCGGGAGGGGGAGTACGCAGTATTTT. As protein: CASSLDGSGRGSTQYF. Combining the CDR3 with reference TRBV5-1 and TRBJ2-3 gives the whole variable domain KAGVTQTPRYLIKTRGQQVTLSCSPISGHRSVSWYQQTPGQGLQFLFEYFSETQRNKGNFPGRFSGRQFSNSRSEMNVSTLELGDSALYLCASSLDGSGRGSTQYFGPGTRLTVL.

This clonotype was recorded many times. This sequence joins TRBV28 and TRBJ1-5; maybe TRBD1 (6 bases). CDR3 length equals 14 residues. With 5 bases removed from V and 7 bases from J, the gap between germline ends came to 15 bases. Germline CDR1 reads MDHEN; CDR2 reads SYDVKM. CDR3 DNA: TGTGCCAGCAGTCCAACCACAGGGATCCAGCCCCAGCATTTT. Its protein product is CASSPTTGIQPQHF.

The sample holds many counts of this clonotype. The CDR3 nucleotides are TGTGCCAGCAGCGAGTGGGGGTACGAGCAGTACTTC. It is translated as CASSEWGYEQYF. The chain links TRBV11-2 to TRBJ2-7; D possibly matches TRBD1 or TRBD2 (5 bases each). The CDR3 spans 12 residues. Deletions cut 5 bases from V and 4 bases from J, with 9 bases between. Germline CDR1 is SGHAT and CDR2 is FQNNGV. Full variable domain (remainder filled in from reference TRBV11-2 and TRBJ2-7): EAGVAQSPRYKIIEKRQSVAFWCNPISGHATLYWYQQILGQGPKLLIQFQNNGVVDDSQLPKDRFSAERLKGVDSTLKIQPAKLEDSAVYLCASSEWGYEQYFGPGTRLTVT.

The chain recombines TRBV6-2 or TRBV6-3 with TRBJ2-2, with a tentative D call TRBD2 (5 bases). Trimming pared 7 bases from V and 4 bases from J, leaving 10 bases between. Germline V gene lookup returns CDR1 MNHEY and CDR2 SVGEGT. The CDR3 loop spans 13 amino acids. The CDR3 sequence: CASIERGTGELFF. CDR3 nucleotide sequence: TGTGCCAGCATCGAACGGGGCACCGGGGAGCTGTTTTTT.

This clonotype was recorded at least ten times. The chain links TRBV9 to TRBJ2-5, with 8 bases aligning to TRBD2. Germline values: CDR1 SGDLS, CDR2 YYNGEE. V shed 4 bases, J shed 4 bases, and the junction held 12 bases outside the gene matches. This CDR3 region has 16 residues. DNA of the CDR3: TGTGCCAGCAGCTCTAGCGGGTTCAACCGGGGAGAGACCCAGTACTTC. Its translation: CASSSSGFNRGETQYF.

This chain connects TRBV20-1 to TRBJ2-5; 8 nucleotides align to TRBD2. This CDR3 contains 13 residues. The V gene end was trimmed by 5 bases and the J gene end by 2 bases; junction bases not matched to a gene: 4. Germline CDR1 is DFQATT and CDR2 is SNEGSKA (reference sequence). The CDR3 DNA is TGCAGTGCTGGCGCTAGCGGGCAAGAGACCCAGTACTTC. Translated: CSAGASGQETQYF.

This clonotype was detected a few times. V is TRBV18 and J is TRBJ1-2; D is undetermined. The CDR3 runs 18 residues. The V gene's germline CDR1 is KGHSH and CDR2 LQKENI. Trimming cost V 1 base and J 0 bases, with 18 bases left between them. The CDR3 is CASSPQEHSRFSNYGYTF. CDR3 coding DNA: TGTGCCAGCTCACCACAAGAGCACAGCCGGTTTTCTAACTATGGCTACACCTTC.

This clonotype occurred a few times. The chain joins TRBV6-1 to TRBJ1-6; 9 positions agree with TRBD1. Germline CDR1 reads MNHNS; CDR2 reads SASEGT. Trimming cost V 5 bases and J 9 bases; bases outside gene matches: 8. The CDR3 is made up of 15 amino acids. CDR3 DNA: TGTGCCAGCAGTCCGACAGGGGGTGATCCTTCACCCCTCCACTTT. It encodes CASSPTGGDPSPLHF.

This clonotype was seen at least ten times. J is TRBJ2-7 and V is TRBV5-1, with TRBD2 matching over 7 bases. This CDR3 has 14 residues. Germline CDR1 SGHRS, CDR2 YFSETQ. V lost 1 base to trimming and J lost 6 bases; unmatched junction nucleotides: 7. The CDR3 nucleotides read TGCGCCAGCAGCTTGTACGGGACGGGGGGCGAGCAGTACTTC. It encodes CASSLYGTGGEQYF. The entire variable domain, with the rest obtained from reference TRBV5-1 and TRBJ2-7, is as follows: KAGVTQTPRYLIKTRGQQVTLSCSPISGHRSVSWYQQTPGQGLQFLFEYFSETQRNKGNFPGRFSGRQFSNSRSEMNVSTLELGDSALYLCASSLYGTGGEQYFGPGTRLTVT.

This chain uses TRBV18 with TRBJ2-1; D not resolved. The length of the CDR3 is 16 residues. V shed 3 bases and J shed 0 bases, with 12 bases lying between them. The germline V gene encodes CDR1 KGHSH and CDR2 LQKENI. The CDR3 reads CASSPYEQRSYNEQFF. The CDR3 DNA reads TGTGCCAGCTCACCTTACGAGCAGCGCTCCTACAATGAGCAGTTCTTC.

This clonotype came up a few times. The rearrangement uses TRBV7-9 and TRBJ2-1, with D possibly being TRBD1 (6 bases). Germline CDR1 is SEHNR and CDR2 is FQNEAQ (reference sequence). Trimming took off 5 bases at V and 10 bases at J, with 12 bases between the two ends. The CDR3 runs to 12 residues. The CDR3, as DNA: TGTGCCAGCAGCCGGGACAACCGAGAGCAGTTCTTC. As protein: CASSRDNREQFF. The variable domain in full, completed from reference TRBV7-9 and TRBJ2-1, reads DTGVSQNPRHKITKRGQNVTFRCDPISEHNRLYWYRQTLGQGPEFLTYFQNEAQLEKSRLLSDRFSAERPKGSFSTLEIQRTEQGDSAMYLCASSRDNREQFFGPGTRLTVL.

The chain uses TRBV2 and TRBJ2-1; D remains unclear. V dropped 8 bases and J dropped 6 bases, with 11 bases sitting between them. The CDR3 contains 12 residues. Germline V CDR1 and CDR2: SNHLY, FYNNEI. CDR3 amino acids: CASWKGVNEQFF. CDR3 sequence (DNA): TGTGCCAGCTGGAAGGGCGTCAATGAGCAGTTCTTC.

J is TRBJ2-3 and V is TRBV7-9; D call uncertain. CDR1 and CDR2 (germline): SEHNR, FQNEAQ (reference sequence). The CDR3 contains 13 residues. The germline V and J ends were trimmed by 6 bases and 2 bases, with 9 bases remaining between them. CDR3 DNA: TGTGCCAGCAGACTTCGGGTCACAGATACGCAGTATTTT. This gives the protein CASRLRVTDTQYF.

This clonotype has only a few counts. The chain uses TRBV30 and TRBJ1-3, with D uncertain. The germline gives CDR1 GTSNPN, CDR2 SVGIG (reference sequence). The CDR3 consists of 13 residues. The ends were cut back, 4 bases at V and 5 bases at J, with 12 bases in the middle. As DNA, the CDR3 is TGTGCCTGGAACCCGGGTGGGAGAAACACCATATATTTT. It codes for CAWNPGGRNTIYF.